A single sample is the source of the 31 T cell receptor beta chains below, sequenced in a study of T-cell memory formation after mild COVID-19. Via MiXCR, TCRdb re-called the 5' RACE reads, giving one row per CDR3 protein. The sample has a few hundred thousand distinct CDR3 sequences; 15% to 20% are singletons. The sequenced sample was PBMCs or a T cell subset sorted from them (not recorded which). The receptors originated from a man aged 18 to 29 who had mild COVID-19 (a few samples of this study predate the infection). Cell type and time point are not known.

This clonotype was seen more than once but under ten times. This sequence joins TRBV20-1 and TRBJ1-3, with D uncertain. Trimming cost V 2 bases and J 0 bases, with 8 bases left between them. Germline V gene data show CDR1 as DFQATT and CDR2 as SNEGSKA (reference sequence). This CDR3 region has 14 residues. The DNA of the CDR3 is TGCAGTGCTAGAATCACAAACTCTGGAAACACCATATATTTT. Protein sequence: CSARITNSGNTIYF.

The genes are TRBV5-5 and TRBJ1-6, with D possibly matching TRBD1 (5 bases). V was clipped by 4 bases and J by 7 bases, with 9 bases between them. Per the germline V gene, CDR1 is SGHKS and CDR2 is YYEKEE (reference sequence). The length of the CDR3 is 13 residues. The CDR3 reads CASSRGRNSPLHF. The CDR3 DNA is TGTGCCAGCAGCAGGGGCAGGAATTCACCCCTCCACTTT.

This clonotype was seen a single time. The CDR3 reads CASRARDSLNTEAFF. CDR3 nucleotides: TGTGCCAGCAGAGCGCGGGACAGTTTGAACACTGAAGCTTTCTTT. The rearrangement joins TRBV7-9 to TRBJ1-1, with 7 nucleotides matching TRBD1. The V and J ends lost 6 bases and 0 bases, in that order; junction bases with no gene match: 7. The CDR3 length is 15 residues. Germline assignment: CDR1 SEHNR and CDR2 FQNEAQ (reference sequence).

This clonotype has a single count. The chain is built from TRBV12-3 or TRBV12-4 and TRBJ1-1, with D possibly matching TRBD1 (5 bases). This CDR3 has 16 residues. V was trimmed by 4 bases and J by 0 bases, leaving 15 bases between them. In DNA, the CDR3 is TGTGCCAGCAGTTCCGGGACGGGGAGGATGAACACTGAAGCTTTCTTT. Amino acid sequence: CASSSGTGRMNTEAFF.

V gene TRBV5-5 combines with J gene TRBJ1-5; D gene unclear. Trimming stripped 5 bases from V and 1 base from J, with 19 bases between. Germline CDR1 is SGHKS and CDR2 is YYEKEE (reference sequence). The CDR3 length is 17 residues. The DNA of the CDR3 is TGTGCCAGCAGTTCCAGGCCGGAGGTAGAAAGCAATCAGCCCCAGCATTTT. Translating it yields CASSSRPEVESNQPQHF.

This clonotype was observed a few times. The chain uses TRBV5-1 and TRBJ2-2; D is undetermined. The V gene lost 6 bases and the J gene lost 3 bases, with 15 bases spanning the gap. The CDR3 loop spans 15 amino acids. Germline V lookup: CDR1 SGHRS, CDR2 YFSETQ. Here the CDR3 reads CASKVFPGDTGELFF. As DNA, the CDR3 is TGCGCCAGCAAGGTCTTCCCGGGCGACACCGGGGAGCTGTTTTTT.

V gene TRBV19 combines with J gene TRBJ1-6; perhaps TRBD1 as D (5 bases). Trimming left V 11 bases short and J 6 bases short, with 14 bases between. The CDR3 loop spans 13 amino acids. CDR1 LNHDA and CDR2 SQIVND come from the germline V gene (reference sequence). The CDR3 DNA follows: TGTGCCGGGGCCGGGACGGCTAATTCACCCCTCCACTTT. Translation gives CAGAGTANSPLHF.

This clonotype was counted between two and nine times. CDR3 DNA: TGTGCTAGTGGTTCACCTTGGGCGGTCGGTATTGAGACCCAGTACTTC. Translated, it gives CASGSPWAVGIETQYF. The chain uses TRBV12-5 and TRBJ2-5; no firm D call. This CDR3 is 16 amino acids long. V lost 4 bases, J lost 5 bases, and 20 bases lay in between. In germline, CDR1 is LGHNT, CDR2 FRNRAP.

The chain employs TRBV3-1 and TRBJ2-1; 8 nucleotides line up with TRBD2. This CDR3 has 18 residues. V was clipped by 1 base and J by 4 bases; unmatched bases: 12. Germline V lookup: CDR1 LGHDT, CDR2 YNNKEL (reference sequence). As DNA, the CDR3 is TGTGCCAGCAGCCAAGGGGACCCGAGGGGACTAGAGTACAATGAGCAGTTCTTC. Translated, it gives CASSQGDPRGLEYNEQFF.

This clonotype was seen more than once but under ten times. The chain is built from TRBV11-2 and TRBJ1-2; D not certain. The CDR3 is 15 residues long. Germline CDR1 and CDR2: SGHAT and FQNNGV. Trimming removed 1 base from V and 5 bases from J, with 14 bases in between. The CDR3 loop reads CASSLVDNAWYGYTF. The CDR3 DNA sequence: TGTGCCAGCAGCTTAGTAGACAACGCCTGGTATGGCTACACCTTC.

The chain combines TRBV29-1 with TRBJ1-1; D perhaps matches TRBD1 (5 bases). The CDR3 loop spans 12 amino acids. Germline V lookup: CDR1 SQVTM, CDR2 ANQGSEA. Trimming pared 3 bases from V and 8 bases from J, leaving 13 bases between. The CDR3 region is CSVELRGAEAFF. The DNA of the CDR3 is TGCAGCGTTGAGCTCCGAGGGGCAGAAGCTTTCTTT.

This clonotype occurred a few times. The genes are TRBV7-6 and TRBJ2-3; D may be TRBD1 (5 bases). The CDR3 covers 18 residues. With 0 bases removed from V and 2 bases from J, the gap between germline ends came to 18 bases. Germline V gene lookup returns CDR1 SGHVS and CDR2 FNYEAQ. CDR3 sequence: CASSLATASPTPTDTQYF. The CDR3 region has the DNA TGTGCCAGCAGCTTAGCGACAGCCTCCCCTACCCCCACAGATACGCAGTATTTT.

In this sample, this clonotype turned up many times. This rearrangement joins TRBV7-2 to TRBJ2-5, with 9 bases identical to TRBD2. V shed 1 base and J 5 bases; nucleotides not matched to a gene: 5. Germline CDR1 reads SGHTA; CDR2 reads FQGNSA. The CDR3 totals 15 residues. The CDR3 protein is CASSLDAGGQETQYF. The CDR3, as DNA: TGTGCCAGCAGCTTAGACGCGGGGGGGCAGGAGACCCAGTACTTC.

This clonotype was recorded many times. A read error may produce the germline difference seen at one junction end. V and J are TRBV5-1 and TRBJ2-1; either TRBD1 or TRBD2 may fit D (6 bases each). The CDR3 is 16 residues long. Germline CDR1 and CDR2: SGHRS and YFSETQ. DNA for the CDR3: TGCGCCAGCAGGTTGGACGGGGGCGCAAGGTATGATGAGCAGTTCTTC. Its translation is CASRLDGGARYDEQFF.

This clonotype was observed a handful of times. This sequence joins TRBV6-5 and TRBJ2-4, with TRBD2 matching over 7 bases. CDR3 length: 15 amino acids. Germline CDR1 reads MNHEY; CDR2 reads SVGAGI. V shed 2 bases and J 0 bases; nucleotides not matched to a gene: 1. CDR3 region: CASSYRGVAKNIQYF. The CDR3 DNA reads as TGTGCCAGCAGTTACCGGGGGGTAGCCAAAAACATTCAGTACTTC.

This clonotype was observed a few times. This chain uses TRBV29-1 with TRBJ2-3; 8 bases line up with TRBD2. The CDR3 is made up of 14 amino acids. The V gene end was trimmed by 4 bases and the J gene end by 4 bases; junction bases not matched to a gene: 7. Germline-derived CDR1 and CDR2 are SQVTM and ANQGSEA. This chain's CDR3 is CSVGSGGAADTQYF. In nucleotides, the CDR3 is TGCAGCGTTGGTTCGGGGGGGGCGGCAGATACGCAGTATTTT.

This clonotype was detected a few times. This chain connects TRBV4-1 to TRBJ2-2; 8 bases align to TRBD2. This CDR3 has 17 amino acids. With 0 bases clipped from V and 3 bases from J, the junction kept 6 bases outside the gene matches. The germline V gene has CDR1 MGHRA and CDR2 YSYEKL. The CDR3 bases are TGCGCCAGCAGCCAAGACCCAGCGGGGGTATACACCGGGGAGCTGTTTTTT. This translates into CASSQDPAGVYTGELFF.

The CDR3: CASSGNRGRSNQPQHF. For the CDR3, the DNA is TGCGCCAGCAGCGGAAACAGGGGGAGAAGCAATCAGCCCCAGCATTTT. The chain carries TRBV5-1 and TRBJ1-5, with 8 bases aligning to TRBD1. This CDR3 has 16 amino acids. The J segment lost 1 base and the V segment lost 4 bases, leaving 7 bases of the junction unmatched. Germline V gene lookup returns CDR1 SGHRS and CDR2 YFSETQ.

This clonotype showed up just a few times. The chain uses TRBV5-1 and TRBJ1-2; 8 bases agree with TRBD1. The CDR3 is 13 residues long. J gave up 8 bases and V 2 bases, and 5 bases lay outside the gene matches. Germline CDR1 SGHRS, CDR2 YFSETQ. In nucleotides, the CDR3 is TGCGCCAGCAGCTTCGGACAGGGCTTCGGCTACACCTTC. Translating gives CASSFGQGFGYTF.

Written as DNA, the CDR3 is TGTGCCTGGAGTATCGAGGGGTACAATGAGCAGTTCTTC. Translating gives CAWSIEGYNEQFF. The genes are TRBV30 and TRBJ2-1; the D gene could be TRBD1 or TRBD2 (5 bases each). The V gene lost 2 bases and the J gene lost 4 bases, with 9 bases spanning the gap. CDR3 length: 13 amino acids. In germline, CDR1 is GTSNPN, CDR2 SVGIG (reference sequence).

This chain joins TRBV21-1 and TRBJ1-1; TRBD1 is the table's D call, not checked against the DNA. TRBV21-1 is labeled a pseudogene. The length of the CDR3 is 12 residues. CDR3 sequence reads: CAIPDTYTEAFF. The CDR3 coding sequence is TGTGCCATTCCCGACACCTACACTGAAGCTTTCTTT.

The chain combines TRBV7-7 with TRBJ2-7; tentatively, D is TRBD2 (6 bases). The CDR3 sequence is 17 residues long. CDR1 is SSHAT and CDR2 is FNYEAQ in the germline V gene (reference sequence). The CDR3 sequence: CASSLGRTAGGSYEQYV. CDR3 coding DNA: TGTGCTAGCAGCTTAGGTCGGACGGCCGGGGGATCCTACGAGCAGTACGTC.

The J gene is TRBJ2-1, the V gene TRBV23-1, with 14 bases identical to TRBD2. TRBV23-1 is flagged as an ORF with uncertain function. This CDR3 has 21 amino acids. V gave up 2 bases and J gave up 0 bases; unmatched junction bases: 12. The CDR3 coding sequence is TGCGCCAGCAGTCAACCCCGCGCGGGACTAGCGGGGGTCTCCTCCTACAATGAGCAGTTCTTC. This codes for CASSQPRAGLAGVSSYNEQFF.

V is TRBV12-3 or TRBV12-4 and J is TRBJ2-3; the D gene is possibly TRBD2 (5 bases). V lost 6 bases, J lost 4 bases, and 11 bases lay in between. The CDR3 is 13 amino acids. In DNA, the CDR3 is TGTGCCAGCAGCCTGGACTCCCCAGATACGCAGTATTTT. It specifies CASSLDSPDTQYF.

This clonotype was counted only a few times. The chain carries TRBV7-9 and TRBJ2-1; D ambiguous. The CDR3 sequence is 13 residues long. Germline assignment: CDR1 SEHNR and CDR2 FQNEAQ (reference sequence). V was clipped by 1 base and J by 8 bases, with 9 bases between them. CDR3 sequence: CASSLDSKHEQFF. The CDR3 DNA follows: TGTGCCAGCAGCTTAGACAGCAAGCATGAGCAGTTCTTC.

V and J are TRBV24-1 and TRBJ2-2, with a tentative D call TRBD1 (6 bases). V was pared by 4 bases and J by 4 bases, with 9 bases between. CDR3 length equals 14 residues. The germline V gene has CDR1 KGHDR and CDR2 SFDVKD. Written as DNA, the CDR3 is TGTGCCACCAGTGAGGCAGGGGCCACCGGGGAGCTGTTTTTT. It yields the protein CATSEAGATGELFF.

The chain has TRBV29-1 and TRBJ2-7, with 9 bases that match TRBD1. The V gene end was trimmed by 7 bases and the J gene end by 3 bases; junction bases not matched to a gene: 4. From germline, CDR1 is SQVTM and CDR2 ANQGSEA. The CDR3 is made up of 12 amino acids. The CDR3 loop reads CSAGQGGYEQYF. CDR3 coding DNA: TGCAGCGCGGGACAGGGTGGCTACGAGCAGTACTTC.

The V gene is TRBV5-5, the J gene TRBJ1-2; tentative D call: TRBD1 (5 bases). V lost 2 bases and J 5 bases, leaving 13 bases between the germline ends. CDR1 is SGHKS, CDR2 YYEKEE, per germline (reference sequence). The CDR3 is 14 residues long. The CDR3 loop is CASSFPGRDYGYTF. For the CDR3, the DNA is TGTGCCAGCAGCTTTCCCGGCAGGGATTATGGCTACACCTTC.

At least ten counts were recorded for this clonotype. The rearrangement links TRBV7-6 to TRBJ1-1; D remains ambiguous. Germline assignment: CDR1 SGHVS and CDR2 FNYEAQ. CDR3 length equals 13 residues. Deletions cut 5 bases from V and 1 base from J, with 8 bases between. In DNA, the CDR3 is TGTGCCAGCAGCGTAGACGGGAACACTGAAGCTTTCTTT. Its translation is CASSVDGNTEAFF.

This clonotype was detected a few times. This chain joins TRBV6-6 and TRBJ2-5, with D maybe TRBD1 (5 bases). Trimming pared 5 bases from V and 5 bases from J, leaving 15 bases between. This CDR3 spans 14 amino acids. Germline V gene data show CDR1 as MNHNY and CDR2 as SVGAGI (reference sequence). The CDR3 DNA is TGTGCCAGCAGTCCTGGCAGGGCAGGGGAGACCCAGTACTTC. This gives the protein CASSPGRAGETQYF.

This clonotype was counted a few times. This chain connects TRBV2 to TRBJ2-1; maybe TRBD2 (5 bases). Germline CDR1 is SNHLY and CDR2 is FYNNEI. The V end lost 4 bases, the J end lost 9 bases, and 10 bases lay between the germline ends. The CDR3 extends over 12 amino acids. For the CDR3, the DNA is TGTGCCAGCAGTGTTTACGGGGTTGAGCAGTTCTTC. Protein product: CASSVYGVEQFF. Looking up the rest from reference TRBV2 and TRBJ2-1 gives the full variable domain: EPEVTQTPSHQVTQMGQEVILRCVPISNHLYFYWYRQILGQKVEFLVSFYNNEISEKSEIFDDQFSVERPDGSNFTLKIRSTKLEDSAMYFCASSVYGVEQFFGPGTRLTVL.